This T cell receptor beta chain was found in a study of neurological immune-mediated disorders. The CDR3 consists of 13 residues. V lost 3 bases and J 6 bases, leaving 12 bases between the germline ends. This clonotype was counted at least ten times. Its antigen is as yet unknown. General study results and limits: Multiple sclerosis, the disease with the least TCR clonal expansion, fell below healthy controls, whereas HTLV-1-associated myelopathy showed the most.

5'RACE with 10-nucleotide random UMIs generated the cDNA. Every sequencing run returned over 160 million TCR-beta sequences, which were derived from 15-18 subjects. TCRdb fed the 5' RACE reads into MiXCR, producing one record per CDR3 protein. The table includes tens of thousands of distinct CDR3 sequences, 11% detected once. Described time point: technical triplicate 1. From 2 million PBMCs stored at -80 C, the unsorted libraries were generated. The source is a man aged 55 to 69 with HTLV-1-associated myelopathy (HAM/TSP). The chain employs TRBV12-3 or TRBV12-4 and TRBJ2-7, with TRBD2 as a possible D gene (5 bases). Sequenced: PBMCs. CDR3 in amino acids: CASSFQSRGEQYF. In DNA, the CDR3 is TGTGCCAGCAGTTTCCAATCACGGGGCGAGCAGTACTTC.